This TCR beta chain was recorded in a study of T cells after posttransplantation cyclophosphamide. The germline gives CDR1 MNHEY, CDR2 SMNVEV (reference sequence). The CDR3 covers 15 residues. The protocol was immunoSEQ multiplex PCR, while the TCRdb copy is restricted to in-frame clones and leaves out a portion. This sample has 20,000 to 30,000 clones, each found more than once. On this clone: The antigen is not known.

Overall study findings and caveats: Tissue-infiltrating T cells from skin or gut overlapped little with blood T cells. Donor CD8+ memory clones often dominated recipient blood repertoires at later times.

The related graft donor's blood sample was taken on the day of bone marrow donation. Specimen: PBMCs. This chain connects TRBV27 to TRBJ2-5; D unresolved. TRBJ2-7 matches the DNA end more closely, so the J call is doubtful. The source of this sequence is a woman in her 50s in good health, CMV-negative, and a related stem cell transplant donor. The CDR3 DNA is TGTGCCAGCAGCACCGCGAAGAGCCTCTCCTACGAGCAGTACTTC. It is translated as CASSTAKSLSYEQYF.